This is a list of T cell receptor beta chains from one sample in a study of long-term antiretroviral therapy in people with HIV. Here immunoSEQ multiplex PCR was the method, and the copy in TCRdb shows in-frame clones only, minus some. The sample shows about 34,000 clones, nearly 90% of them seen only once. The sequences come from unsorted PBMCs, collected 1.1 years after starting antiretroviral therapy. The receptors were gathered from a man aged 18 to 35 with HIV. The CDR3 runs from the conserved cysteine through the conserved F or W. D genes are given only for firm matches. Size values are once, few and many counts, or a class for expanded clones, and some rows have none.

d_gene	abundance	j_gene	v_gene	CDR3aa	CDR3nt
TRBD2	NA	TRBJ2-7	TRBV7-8	CASSFQTSGVYEQYF	TGTGCCAGCAGCTTCCAGACTAGCGGAGTTTACGAGCAGTACTTC
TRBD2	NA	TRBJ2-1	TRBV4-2	CASSLGLGGEQFF	TGTGCCAGCAGCCTTGGACTAGGAGGTGAGCAGTTCTTC
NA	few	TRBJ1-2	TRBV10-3	CAISELRQDNYGYTF	TGTGCCATCAGTGAGTTGAGGCAGGATAACTATGGCTACACCTTC
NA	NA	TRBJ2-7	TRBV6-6	CASTWTTSEQYF	TGTGCCAGCACCTGGACTACTTCCGAGCAGTACTTC
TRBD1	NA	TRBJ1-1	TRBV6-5	CASELEGAGAEAFF	TGTGCCAGCGAACTTGAGGGGGCTGGGGCTGAAGCTTTCTTT
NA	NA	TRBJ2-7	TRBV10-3	CAISADSSYEQYF	TGTGCCATCAGTGCCGACAGCTCCTACGAGCAGTACTTC
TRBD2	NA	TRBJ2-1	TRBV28	CASSPLAGVYNEQFF	TGTGCCAGCAGTCCTCTAGCGGGGGTATACAATGAGCAGTTCTTC
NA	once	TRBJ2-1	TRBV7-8	CASSPGYNEQFF	TGTGCCAGCAGCCCAGGATACAATGAGCAGTTCTTC
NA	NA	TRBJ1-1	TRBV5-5	CASSLSRQEAFF	TGTGCCAGCAGCTTGAGCAGACAAGAAGCTTTCTTT
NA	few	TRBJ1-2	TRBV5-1	CASSLDAGAHYGYTF	TGCGCCAGCAGCTTGGATGCAGGAGCCCACTATGGCTACACCTTC
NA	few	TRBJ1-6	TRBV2	CASRSQTSVPPLHF	TGTGCCAGCAGGTCGCAGACCTCCGTGCCACCCCTCCACTTT
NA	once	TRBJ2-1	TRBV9	CASSVVGQGIEQFF	TGTGCCAGCAGCGTAGTAGGGCAGGGGATTGAGCAGTTCTTC
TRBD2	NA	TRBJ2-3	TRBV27	CASSVLAGGVASTDTQYF	TGTGCCAGCAGTGTCCTAGCGGGGGGGGTAGCGAGCACAGATACGCAGTATTTT
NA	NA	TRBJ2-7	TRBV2	CASKGSYEQYF	TGTGCCAGCAAAGGAAGCTACGAGCAGTACTTC
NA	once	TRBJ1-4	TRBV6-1	CASTPSPGVREKLFF	TGTGCCAGCACGCCATCTCCAGGGGTTAGGGAAAAACTGTTTTTT
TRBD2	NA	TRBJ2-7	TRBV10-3	CATNLAGMNYEQYF	TGTGCCACCAACTTAGCGGGGATGAACTACGAGCAGTACTTC
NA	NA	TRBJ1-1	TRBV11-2	CASSLGGQPEAFF	TGTGCCAGCAGCTTAGGGGGACAACCAGAAGCTTTCTTT
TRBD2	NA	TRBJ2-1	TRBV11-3	CASSPTGGFNEQFF	TGTGCCAGCAGCCCAACGGGAGGGTTCAATGAGCAGTTCTTC
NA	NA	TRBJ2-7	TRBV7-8	CASSLGSLEQYF	TGTGCCAGCAGCTTAGGATCCCTCGAGCAGTACTTC
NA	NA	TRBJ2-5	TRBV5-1	CASSSSGGQETQYF	TGCGCCAGCAGCTCCTCCGGAGGGCAAGAGACCCAGTACTTC
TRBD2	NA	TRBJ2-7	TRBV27	CASSFSSGGPEQYF	TGTGCCAGCAGTTTCTCGAGCGGGGGCCCGGAGCAGTACTTC
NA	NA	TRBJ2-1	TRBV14	CASSQRTGQVYNEQFF	TGTGCCAGCAGCCAAAGAACTGGTCAGGTATACAATGAGCAGTTCTTC
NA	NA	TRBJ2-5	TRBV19	CASSIQEGWQTQYF	TGTGCCAGTAGTATCCAGGAAGGGTGGCAGACCCAGTACTTC
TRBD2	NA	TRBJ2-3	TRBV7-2	CASSLAGGRGTQYF	TGTGCCAGCAGTTTAGCGGGGGGGCGAGGTACGCAGTATTTT
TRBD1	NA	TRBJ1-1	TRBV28	CASSPGQIGLVGTEAFF	TGTGCCAGCAGCCCGGGACAGATTGGCCTTGTTGGCACTGAAGCTTTCTTT
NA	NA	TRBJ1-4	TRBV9	CASSVTPGGGRGEKLFF	TGTGCCAGCAGCGTAACCCCTGGAGGCGGGCGGGGCGAAAAACTGTTTTTT
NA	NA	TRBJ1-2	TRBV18	CASSPRAGEDGYTF	TGTGCCAGCTCACCACGGGCAGGGGAGGATGGCTACACCTTC
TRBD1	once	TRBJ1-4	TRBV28	CATRRGRSEKLFF	TGTGCCACAAGGAGGGGGCGCTCAGAAAAACTGTTTTTT
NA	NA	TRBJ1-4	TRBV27	CASARGLTNEKLFF	TGTGCCAGCGCCCGGGGACTGACTAATGAAAAACTGTTTTTT
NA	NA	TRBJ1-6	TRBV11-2	CASSLGGSSYNSPLHF	TGTGCCAGCAGCTTAGGAGGGAGCTCCTATAATTCACCCCTCCACTTT
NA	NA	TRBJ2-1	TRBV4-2	CASSQPGVGEQFF	TGTGCCAGCAGCCAACCGGGAGTGGGTGAGCAGTTCTTC
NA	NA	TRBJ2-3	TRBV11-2	CASSLYTTDTQYF	TGTGCCAGCAGCTTATACACCACAGATACGCAGTATTTT
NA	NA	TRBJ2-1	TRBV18	CASSLRQTNEQFF	TGTGCCAGCTCACTGAGACAGACTAATGAGCAGTTCTTC
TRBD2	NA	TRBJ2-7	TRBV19	CASSTRGLADEQYF	TGTGCCAGTAGTACAAGGGGACTAGCTGACGAGCAGTACTTC
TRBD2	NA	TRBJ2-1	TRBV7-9	CASSPSGRYLNEQFF	TGTGCCAGCAGCCCTAGCGGGAGGTATTTGAATGAGCAGTTCTTC
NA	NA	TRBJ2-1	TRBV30	CAWSVRVPLTPYNEQFF	TGTGCCTGGAGTGTACGTGTTCCACTTACCCCCTACAATGAGCAGTTCTTC
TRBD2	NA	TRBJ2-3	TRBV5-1	CASSSGLVQVDTQYF	TGCGCCAGCAGCTCGGGACTAGTCCAGGTTGATACGCAGTATTTT
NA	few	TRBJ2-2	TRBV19	CASSITGRNTGELFF	TGTGCCAGTAGTATTACAGGGAGAAACACCGGGGAGCTGTTTTTT
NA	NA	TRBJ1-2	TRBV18	CASSPVTGSDYGYTF	TGTGCCAGCTCACCGGTTACAGGGTCGGACTATGGCTACACCTTC